This T cell receptor (beta chain) was found in a study of chemoradiotherapy in HPV16-positive cancers. Study-level information: A couple of HPV16-positive patients' cells yielded candidate HPV-specific clones and common motifs.

The protocol was immunoSEQ multiplex PCR, while the TCRdb copy is restricted to in-frame clones and leaves out a portion. The sample records roughly 14,000 clones, approximately 91% being singletons. Germline values: CDR1 SEHNR, CDR2 FQNEAQ (reference sequence). V lost 4 bases, J lost 1 base, and 9 bases lay in between. This CDR3 is built from 14 residues. General study points: HPV-responsive T-cell expansion during chemoradiotherapy was linked to improved recurrence-free survival in HPV16-positive patients. Candidate HPV-specific clones and E7-related TCR motifs grew in tumor during treatment.

Regarding this clone: Its matching antigen is unknown.

V usage is TRBV7-9 and J usage is TRBJ2-3; D gene ambiguous. The sequence was collected from a human donor with HPV-associated anogenital cancer. The input for sequencing was blood, taken from a patient who underwent chemoradiotherapy. CDR3 coding DNA: TGTGCCAGCAGCTACCGTCAGGGCACAGATACGCAGTATTTT. It specifies CASSYRQGTDTQYF.